One sample yielded the 16 T cell receptor beta chains listed below, sequenced in a study of cytomegalovirus exposure and HLA in healthy donors (dated by TCRdb to the late 2010s). Library creation used the immunoSEQ multiplex PCR assay. For the multiplex PCR, a mixture combining 60 forward primers for TCR Vbeta segments and 13 reverse primers for TCR Jbeta segments was used. TCRdb limited this immuneACCESS table to in-frame rearrangements with V and J called. A share of clones is missing; checked studies link under half to unresolved V genes, and the rest is unexplained. The sample table holds 120,000 to 150,000 clones, of which 70% to 80% were seen once. The top ten constitute approximately 1.5% of the sample. Source material: PBMCs. These receptors were collected from a female donor in good health and CMV-seronegative.

V is TRBV28 and J is TRBJ2-3; D possibly corresponds to TRBD1 (6 bases). Germline CDR1 reads MDHEN; CDR2 reads SYDVKM. The CDR3 spans 14 residues. V gave up 6 bases and J gave up 5 bases, with 15 bases separating them. This CDR3 reads CASSSGAGVDTQYF. CDR3 sequence (DNA): TGTGCCAGCAGCTCCGGGGCAGGGGTAGATACGCAGTATTTT.

The chain is built from TRBV4-2 and TRBJ2-5; D is possibly TRBD1 (6 bases). CDR1 LGHNA and CDR2 YNFKEQ come from the germline V gene. Deletions cut 4 bases from V and 1 base from J, with 25 bases between. This CDR3 is 19 amino acids long. This chain's CDR3 is CASSLKMGAQGTIQETQYF. CDR3 bases: TGTGCCAGCAGCCTCAAAATGGGGGCACAGGGTACTATCCAAGAGACCCAGTACTTC.

The rearrangement joins TRBV6-1 to TRBJ2-5; D perhaps matches TRBD1 (6 bases). The ends were cut back, 4 bases at V and 4 bases at J, with 16 bases in the middle. Germline V gene data show CDR1 as MNHNS and CDR2 as SASEGT. CDR3 length: 15 residues. This chain's CDR3 is CASSAPRRGGETQYF. The CDR3 DNA reads TGTGCCAGCAGTGCCCCCCGGCGAGGGGGAGAGACCCAGTACTTC.

The rearrangement joins TRBV15 to TRBJ1-1; possible D gene TRBD1, 5 bases. The V gene lost 0 bases and the J gene lost 1 base, with 12 bases spanning the gap. This CDR3 contains 16 residues. Germline V gene data show CDR1 as LNHNV and CDR2 as YYDKDF (reference sequence). CDR3 amino acids: CATSRDGAGQNTEAFF. CDR3 in DNA: TGTGCCACCAGCAGAGATGGGGCAGGGCAGAACACTGAAGCTTTCTTT.

This rearrangement joins TRBV11-2 to TRBJ2-7, with 11 bases lining up with TRBD2. V was pared by 2 bases and J by 4 bases, with 4 bases of the junction left unmatched. CDR1 is SGHAT, CDR2 FQNNGV, per germline. The CDR3 covers 15 residues. The CDR3, as DNA: TGTGCCAGCAGCTTACCAGGACTAGCGGGTTACGAGCAGTACTTC. As protein: CASSLPGLAGYEQYF.

This chain links TRBV10-2 with TRBJ1-1; perhaps TRBD1 as D (6 bases). CDR3 length equals 13 residues. From germline, CDR1 is WSHSY and CDR2 SAAADI. The V end was cut by 2 bases, the J end by 6 bases, with 10 bases between. CDR3: CASSEIRGAEAFF. DNA of the CDR3: TGCGCCAGCAGTGAGATCAGGGGAGCTGAAGCTTTCTTT.

J is TRBJ1-1 and V is TRBV6-5, with D perhaps matching TRBD1 (5 bases). The CDR3 has 14 amino acids. The germline V gene has CDR1 MNHEY and CDR2 SVGAGI. V lost 7 bases to trimming and J lost 2 bases, with 14 bases between them. The CDR3 DNA reads as TGTGCCAGCACCAAAGGAGGGGCTAACACTGAAGCTTTCTTT. Its translation: CASTKGGANTEAFF.

A single count supports this clone. This chain uses TRBV7-9 with TRBJ2-2, with 7 nucleotides matching TRBD1. Germline CDR1 is SEHNR and CDR2 is FQNEAQ (reference sequence). Unmatched junction bases numbered 12, after V lost 11 bases and J lost 6 bases. The CDR3 is 14 residues long. The CDR3 sequence: CAGQDGPIPGELFF. Written as DNA, the CDR3 is TGTGCCGGACAGGACGGACCTATTCCCGGGGAGCTGTTTTTT.

This clone has a single count. This chain links TRBV6-1 with TRBJ2-5; D ambiguous. Between the trimmed V and J ends, which lost 3 bases and 5 bases, there was a span of 10 bases. The germline gives CDR1 MNHNS, CDR2 SASEGT. This CDR3 comprises 13 residues. This CDR3 is CASSDGRSETQYF. Written as DNA, the CDR3 is TGTGCCAGCAGTGATGGCAGATCGGAGACCCAGTACTTC.

This clone was seen a few times. This rearrangement joins TRBV7-9 to TRBJ2-1, with 7 bases aligning to TRBD1. CDR1 is SEHNR, CDR2 FQNEAQ, per germline (reference sequence). V shed 7 bases, J shed 2 bases, and the junction held 5 bases outside the gene matches. CDR3 length: 14 amino acids. This CDR3 is CASTDRQTYNEQFF. CDR3 nucleotide sequence: TGTGCCAGCACGGACAGGCAAACCTACAATGAGCAGTTCTTC.

This clone showed up just a few times. The CDR3 bases are TGTGCCAGCAGCCATTTGGGGCCCGGGAGCGGCTACGAGCAGTACTTC. This gives the protein CASSHLGPGSGYEQYF. The chain employs TRBV5-6 and TRBJ2-7; a possible D gene is TRBD2 (6 bases). Germline lookup yields CDR1 SGHDT and CDR2 YYEEEE. Trimming removed 4 bases from V and 3 bases from J, with 20 bases in between. The CDR3 sequence is 16 residues long.

The V gene is TRBV9, the J gene TRBJ1-4; no clear D gene. The V end was cut by 0 bases, the J end by 7 bases, with 4 bases between. The germline CDR1 and CDR2 sequences are SGDLS and YYNGEE. This CDR3 is built from 12 residues. The CDR3 sequence is CASSVAGEKLFF. In DNA form, the CDR3 reads TGTGCCAGCAGCGTAGCGGGTGAAAAACTGTTTTTT.

CDR3 sequence reads: CASGLVGGTSYTF. CDR3 in DNA: TGTGCTAGTGGTTTGGTAGGAGGGACGAGCTACACCTTC. This rearrangement joins TRBV12-5 to TRBJ1-2; D perhaps matches TRBD1 (5 bases). This CDR3 has 13 residues. Germline CDR1 LGHNT, CDR2 FRNRAP. Trimming took 0 bases from V and 9 from J, leaving 11 bases between them. Drawing the rest from reference TRBV12-5 and TRBJ1-2, the complete variable domain is DARVTQTPRHKVTEMGQEVTMRCQPILGHNTVFWYRQTMMQGLELLAYFRNRAPLDDSGMPKDRFSAEMPDATLATLKIQPSEPRDSAVYFCASGLVGGTSYTFGSGTRLTVV.

This clone has a single count. The chain recombines TRBV7-6 with TRBJ1-1; the match to TRBD1 covers 8 bases. CDR1 is SGHVS and CDR2 is FNYEAQ in the germline V gene. The CDR3 spans 20 residues. V was clipped by 5 bases and J by 5 bases; unmatched bases: 25. CDR3 in amino acids: CASSVKFRDRQLLNRTEAFF. The CDR3, as DNA: TGTGCCAGCAGCGTCAAATTCCGGGACAGGCAGCTGCTAAATCGTACTGAAGCTTTCTTT.

The sample holds a few counts of this clone. The sample holds other DNA sequences that translate to the same CDR3. The V call is TRBV27, the J call TRBJ2-3; a possible D gene is TRBD2 (6 bases). The CDR3 is 12 residues long. Germline values: CDR1 MNHEY, CDR2 SMNVEV (reference sequence). Trimming stripped 8 bases from V and 6 bases from J, with 12 bases between. The CDR3 DNA follows: TGTGCCAGCGGATGGGGGGAGGATACGCAGTATTTT. Translated: CASGWGEDTQYF.

This chain connects TRBV28 to TRBJ1-1; TRBD1 matches at 9 bases. The V gene end was trimmed by 5 bases and the J gene end by 0 bases; junction bases not matched to a gene: 4. The CDR3 has 15 residues. Germline loops: CDR1 MDHEN, CDR2 SYDVKM. The CDR3 sequence: CASSVQGAVNTEAFF. CDR3 coding DNA: TGTGCCAGCAGTGTACAGGGGGCCGTGAACACTGAAGCTTTCTTT.